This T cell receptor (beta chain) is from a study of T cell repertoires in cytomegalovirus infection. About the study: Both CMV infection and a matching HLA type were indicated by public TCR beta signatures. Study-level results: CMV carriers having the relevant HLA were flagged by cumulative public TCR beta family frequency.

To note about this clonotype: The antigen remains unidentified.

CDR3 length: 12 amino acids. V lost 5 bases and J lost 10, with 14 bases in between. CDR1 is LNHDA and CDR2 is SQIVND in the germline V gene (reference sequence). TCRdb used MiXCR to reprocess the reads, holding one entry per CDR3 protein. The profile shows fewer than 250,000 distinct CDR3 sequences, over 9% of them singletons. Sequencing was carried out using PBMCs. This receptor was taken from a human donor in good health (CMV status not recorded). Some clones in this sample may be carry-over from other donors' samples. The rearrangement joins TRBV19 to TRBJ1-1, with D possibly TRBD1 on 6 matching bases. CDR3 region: CASSDPQGPAFF. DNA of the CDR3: TGTGCCAGTAGTGACCCACAGGGTCCAGCTTTCTTT.